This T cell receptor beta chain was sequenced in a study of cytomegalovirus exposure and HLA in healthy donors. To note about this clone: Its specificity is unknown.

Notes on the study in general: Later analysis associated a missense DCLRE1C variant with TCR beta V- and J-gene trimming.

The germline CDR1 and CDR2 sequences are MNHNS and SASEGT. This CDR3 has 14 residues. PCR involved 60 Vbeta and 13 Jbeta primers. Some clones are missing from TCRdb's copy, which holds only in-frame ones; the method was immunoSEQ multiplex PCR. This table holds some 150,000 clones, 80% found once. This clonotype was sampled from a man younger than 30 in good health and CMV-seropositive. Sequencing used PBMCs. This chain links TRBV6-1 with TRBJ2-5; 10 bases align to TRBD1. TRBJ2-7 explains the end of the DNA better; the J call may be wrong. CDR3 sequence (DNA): TGTGCCAGCATCCTAGACAGGGGGCGCTACGAGCAGTACTTC. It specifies CASILDRGRYEQYF.